This is a list of T cell receptor beta chains from one sample in a study of blood T cells in healthy people across ages. TCRdb independently ran MiXCR on the 5' RACE reads; one entry per CDR3 protein. The table has 950,000 to 1,200,000 distinct CDR3 sequences, more than 30% seen once; the top ten hold around 12%. Sequencing input: blood. All receptors come from a man aged 18-30 years in good health. The CDR3 runs from the conserved cysteine through the conserved F or W. D genes are given only for firm matches. Some rows mark clone size as missing; the rest say once, few, many or name a class of expanded clone.

J	D	V	size	CDR3	DNA
TRBJ2-3	TRBD2	TRBV4-3	few	CASSQRLAGTDTQYF	TGCGCCAGCAGCCAAAGACTAGCAGGCACAGATACGCAGTATTTT
TRBJ2-2	TRBD1	TRBV7-9	-	CASSPTGTDTGELFF	TGTGCCAGCAGCCCGACAGGGACCGACACCGGGGAGCTGTTTTTT
TRBJ1-6	-	TRBV7-3	-	CASSLNAGTNSPLHF	TGTGCCAGCAGCTTAAACGCAGGGACCAATTCACCCCTCCACTTT
TRBJ2-5	-	TRBV12-3/TRBV12-4	many	CASSPGVQETQYF	TGTGCCAGCAGCCCCGGGGTCCAAGAGACCCAGTACTTC
TRBJ2-7	-	TRBV6-5	-	CASSFRSLGRSYNEQYF	TGTGCCAGCAGTTTTCGGTCACTAGGCCGCTCCTACAATGAGCAGTACTTC
TRBJ1-1	TRBD1	TRBV4-3	once	CASGQGHTQGPRFITEAFF	TGCGCCAGCGGCCAAGGTCACACACAGGGGCCCCGTTTTATCACTGAAGCTTTCTTT
TRBJ1-5	TRBD1	TRBV7-9	-	CASSAGTDQPQHF	TGTGCCAGCAGCGCTGGGACAGATCAGCCCCAGCATTTT
TRBJ2-7	TRBD1	TRBV7-2	-	CASSLRDRPSCEQYF	TGTGCCAGCAGCTTACGGGACAGGCCGTCTTGTGAGCAGTACTTC
TRBJ2-1	TRBD2	TRBV12-3/TRBV12-4	-	CASNPGLASLEQFF	TGTGCCAGCAACCCGGGACTAGCTTCACTTGAGCAGTTCTTC
TRBJ2-1	TRBD2	TRBV7-2	-	CAGSLAGTSGNEQFF	TGTGCCGGCAGCTTAGCTGGGACTAGCGGCAATGAGCAGTTCTTC
TRBJ2-3	-	TRBV4-3	-	CASSRGGPTSTDTQYF	TGCGCCAGCAGCCGAGGAGGGCCCACTAGCACAGATACGCAGTATTTT
TRBJ1-1	-	TRBV4-3	-	CASSQERGGISEAFF	TGCGCCAGCAGCCAAGAACGGGGGGGGATCTCTGAAGCTTTCTTT
TRBJ2-7	TRBD1	TRBV18	few	CASSPIITGTVAYEQYF	TGTGCCAGCTCACCTATCATTACCGGGACAGTTGCTTACGAGCAGTACTTC
TRBJ2-7	-	TRBV11-2	-	CASSLSLQSYEQYF	TGTGCCAGCAGCCTGTCCCTCCAGTCCTACGAGCAGTACTTC
TRBJ2-1	-	TRBV6-5	many	CASSRAGVKFNEQFF	TGTGCCAGCAGTAGGGCCGGGGTCAAATTCAATGAGCAGTTCTTC
TRBJ2-3	-	TRBV4-2	few	CASSQDWAASDTQYF	TGTGCCAGCAGCCAAGACTGGGCTGCGTCGGATACGCAGTATTTT
TRBJ2-3	-	TRBV5-1	-	CVSSLSIGRPDTQYF	TGCGTCAGCAGCTTGTCTATAGGGCGACCAGATACGCAGTATTTT
TRBJ1-1	-	TRBV4-1	-	CASSNLDSLTEAFF	TGCGCCAGCAGCAACCTGGACTCACTCACTGAAGCTTTCTTT
TRBJ1-6	-	TRBV10-3	few	CAISESNLGSPLHF	TGTGCCATCAGTGAGTCCAATCTAGGTTCACCCCTCCACTTT
TRBJ1-4	TRBD1	TRBV7-9	-	CASSLRAGQATNEKLFF	TGTGCCAGCAGCTTACGTGCCGGACAGGCAACTAATGAAAAACTGTTTTTT
TRBJ1-2	-	TRBV3-1	few	CASSLMVRGSYGYTF	TGTGCCAGCAGCCTGATGGTTAGGGGGAGCTATGGCTACACCTTC
TRBJ1-1	-	TRBV28	few	CASKVGTEAFF	TGTGCCAGCAAAGTGGGCACTGAAGCTTTCTTT
TRBJ1-3	-	TRBV7-6	-	CASSLLLRDSGNTIYF	TGTGCCAGCAGCTTACTGTTGCGAGACTCTGGAAACACCATATATTTT
TRBJ1-2	TRBD1	TRBV24-1	-	CATGDRGQDYGYTF	TGTGCCACCGGCGACAGGGGACAGGACTATGGCTACACCTTC
TRBJ1-2	-	TRBV16	few	CASSQYGRGYTF	TGTGCCAGCAGCCAATATGGGCGAGGCTACACCTTC
TRBJ2-1	-	TRBV12-3/TRBV12-4	-	CASSFTPTVPYEQFF	TGTGCCAGCAGTTTTACCCCAACAGTACCCTACGAGCAGTTCTTC
TRBJ2-5	TRBD1	TRBV29-1	-	CSGDRARETQYF	TGCAGCGGGGACAGGGCAAGGGAGACCCAGTACTTC
TRBJ2-7	-	TRBV20-1	few	CSATSGRAQNNEQYF	TGCAGTGCTACCTCCGGACGCGCTCAAAACAATGAGCAGTACTTC
TRBJ1-2	TRBD1	TRBV9	-	CASSGDSYGYTF	TGTGCCAGCAGCGGGGACAGCTATGGCTACACCTTC
TRBJ2-5	TRBD1	TRBV5-1	-	CASSLTDREETQYF	TGCGCCAGCAGCCTTACTGACAGGGAAGAGACCCAGTACTTC
TRBJ1-3	-	TRBV4-2	-	CASSQDYKRSPGNTIYF	TGTGCCAGCAGCCAAGATTACAAAAGGAGCCCTGGAAACACCATATATTTT